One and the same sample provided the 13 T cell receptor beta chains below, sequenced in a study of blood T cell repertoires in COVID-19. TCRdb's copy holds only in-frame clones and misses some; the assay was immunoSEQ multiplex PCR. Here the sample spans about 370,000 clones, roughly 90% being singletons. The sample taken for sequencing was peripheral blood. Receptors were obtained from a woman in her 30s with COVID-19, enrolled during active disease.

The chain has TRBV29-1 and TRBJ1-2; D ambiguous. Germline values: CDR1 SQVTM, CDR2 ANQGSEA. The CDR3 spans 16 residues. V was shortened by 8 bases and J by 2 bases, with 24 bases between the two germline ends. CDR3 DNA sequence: TGCAGCACCGGCCTTCATAGACAATCCCCGAACTATGGCTACACCTTC. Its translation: CSTGLHRQSPNYGYTF.

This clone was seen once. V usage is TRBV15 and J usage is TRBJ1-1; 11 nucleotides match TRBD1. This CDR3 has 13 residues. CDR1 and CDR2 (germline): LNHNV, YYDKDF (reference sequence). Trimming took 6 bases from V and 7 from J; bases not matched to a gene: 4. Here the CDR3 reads CATSRDRGVEAFF. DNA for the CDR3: TGTGCCACCAGTCGGGACAGGGGGGTTGAAGCTTTCTTT. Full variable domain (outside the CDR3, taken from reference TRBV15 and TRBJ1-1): DAMVIQNPRYQVTQFGKPVTLSCSQTLNHNVMYWYQQKSSQAPKLLFHYYDKDFNNEADTPDNFQSRRPNTSFCFLDIRSPGLGDTAMYLCATSRDRGVEAFFGQGTRLTVV.

The CDR3 region is CSARSSYEQYV. The CDR3 bases are TGCAGTGCAAGGAGCTCCTACGAGCAGTACGTC. The chain joins TRBV20-1 to TRBJ2-7; D remains unclear. Germline-derived CDR1 and CDR2 are DFQATT and SNEGSKA (reference sequence). Trimming removed 6 bases from V and 0 bases from J, with 6 bases in between. The CDR3 length is 11 residues.

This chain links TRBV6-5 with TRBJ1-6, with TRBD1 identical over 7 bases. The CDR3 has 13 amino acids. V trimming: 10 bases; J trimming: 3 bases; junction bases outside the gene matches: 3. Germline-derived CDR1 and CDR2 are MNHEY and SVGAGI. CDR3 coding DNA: TGTGCCACCGGGGACAGCTATAATTCACCCCTCCACTTT. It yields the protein CATGDSYNSPLHF.

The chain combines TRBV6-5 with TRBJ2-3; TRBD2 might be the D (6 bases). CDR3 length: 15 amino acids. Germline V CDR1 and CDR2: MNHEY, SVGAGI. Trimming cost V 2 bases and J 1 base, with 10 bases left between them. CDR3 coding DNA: TGTGCCAGCAGTTACAAGTCTAGCGGCACAGATACGCAGTATTTT. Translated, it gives CASSYKSSGTDTQYF.

The CDR3 DNA is TGCGCCAGCAGCATTGGACTAGCGGGAGTACGAGATACGCAGTATTTT. This translates into CASSIGLAGVRDTQYF. V and J are TRBV5-1 and TRBJ2-3; 13 bases align to TRBD2. After removal of 4 bases from V and 5 bases from J, the junction contained 7 bases not matched to a gene. CDR1 and CDR2 (germline): SGHRS, YFSETQ. The CDR3 extends over 16 amino acids.

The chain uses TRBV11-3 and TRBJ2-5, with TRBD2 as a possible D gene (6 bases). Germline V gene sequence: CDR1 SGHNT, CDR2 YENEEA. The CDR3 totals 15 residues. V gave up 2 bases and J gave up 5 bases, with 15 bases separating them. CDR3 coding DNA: TGTGCCAGCAGCTTAAACGGCGTCGGAGGGGAGACCCAGTACTTC. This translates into CASSLNGVGGETQYF.

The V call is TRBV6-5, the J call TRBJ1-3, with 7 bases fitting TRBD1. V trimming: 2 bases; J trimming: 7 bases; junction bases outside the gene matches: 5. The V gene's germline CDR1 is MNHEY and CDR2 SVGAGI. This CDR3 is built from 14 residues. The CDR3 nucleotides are TGTGCCAGCAGTTACAGGGGGCCGCAGAACACCATATATTTT. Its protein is CASSYRGPQNTIYF.

The CDR3 sequence is CASSLRVTFYGYTF. In DNA form, the CDR3 reads TGTGCCAGCAGTTTACGGGTCACCTTCTATGGCTACACCTTC. This chain links TRBV28 with TRBJ1-2; no reliable D call. CDR3 length: 14 residues. Trimming took 2 bases from V and 4 from J, leaving 11 bases between them. Per the germline V gene, CDR1 is MDHEN and CDR2 is SYDVKM.

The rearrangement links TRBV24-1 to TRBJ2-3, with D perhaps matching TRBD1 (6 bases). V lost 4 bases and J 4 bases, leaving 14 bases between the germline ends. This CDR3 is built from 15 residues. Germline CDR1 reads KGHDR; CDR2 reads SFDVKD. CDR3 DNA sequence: TGTGCCACCAGTGAAACAGGGAAGGTCTCAGATACGCAGTATTTT. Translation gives CATSETGKVSDTQYF.

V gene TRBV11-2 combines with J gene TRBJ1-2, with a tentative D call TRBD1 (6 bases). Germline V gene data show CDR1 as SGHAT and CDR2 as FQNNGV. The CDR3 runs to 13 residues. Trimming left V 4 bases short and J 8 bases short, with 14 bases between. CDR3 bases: TGTGCCAGCAGCTCGCCTAGACAGGTCGGCTACACCTTC. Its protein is CASSSPRQVGYTF.

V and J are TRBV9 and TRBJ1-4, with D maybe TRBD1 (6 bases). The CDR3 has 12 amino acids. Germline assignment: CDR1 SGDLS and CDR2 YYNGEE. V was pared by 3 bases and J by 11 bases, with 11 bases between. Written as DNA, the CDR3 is TGTGCCAGCAGCGAACAGGGAGAGAAACTGTTTTTT. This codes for CASSEQGEKLFF.

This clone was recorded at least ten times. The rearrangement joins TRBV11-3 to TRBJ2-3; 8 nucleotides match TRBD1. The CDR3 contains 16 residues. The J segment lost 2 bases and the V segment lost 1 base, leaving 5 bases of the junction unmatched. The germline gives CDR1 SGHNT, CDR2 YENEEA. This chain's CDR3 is CASSLGQGAHTDTQYF. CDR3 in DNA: TGTGCCAGCAGCTTAGGCCAGGGGGCCCACACAGATACGCAGTATTTT.